One and the same sample provided the 8 T cell receptor beta chains below, sequenced in a study of blood T cell repertoires in COVID-19 (TCRdb year 2020). Libraries were prepared through the immunoSEQ multiplex PCR assay. Held by TCRdb, this immuneACCESS table contains in-frame sequences only and omits some clones. Under half of the omission traces to an unresolved V gene where checked; the cause of the rest is unknown. Within this sample are roughly 230,000 clones, with around 92% of them counted one time only. Of the sample, 3.5% to 4.5% is held by the ten largest clones. Sequenced material: PBMCs or T cells enriched from blood (not recorded which). Receptors originate from a woman aged 25 to 39 with acute COVID-19.

This clone was seen a single time. The chain is built from TRBV5-8 and TRBJ1-4; D uncertain. V was cut by 4 bases and J by 7 bases, with 23 bases left in between. Germline assignment: CDR1 SGHTS and CDR2 YDEGEE. The CDR3 consists of 17 residues. This chain's CDR3 is CASSISSRWKKSEKLFF. DNA for the CDR3: TGTGCCAGCAGCATTTCGTCGAGGTGGAAAAAAAGTGAAAAACTGTTTTTT.

The chain joins TRBV11-2 to TRBJ2-1, with D possibly being TRBD1 (5 bases). The ends were cut back, 7 bases at V and 0 bases at J, with 16 bases in the middle. CDR1 is SGHAT, CDR2 FQNNGV, per germline. This CDR3 has 16 amino acids. The CDR3 region has the DNA TGTGCCAGCAACTTTTTAGACAGAAGCTCCTACAATGAGCAGTTCTTC. Its translation is CASNFLDRSSYNEQFF.

In this sample, this clone turned up once. The chain combines TRBV9 with TRBJ1-4; 9 bases agree with TRBD1. CDR3 size: 14 residues. The J segment lost 8 bases and the V segment lost 3 bases, leaving 5 bases of the junction unmatched. Germline CDR1 reads SGDLS; CDR2 reads YYNGEE. The CDR3 reads CASSATGGWEKLFF. CDR3 bases: TGTGCCAGCAGCGCGACAGGGGGATGGGAAAAACTGTTTTTT.

The chain employs TRBV7-9 and TRBJ2-5; tentative D call: TRBD2 (7 bases). The V end was cut by 2 bases, the J end by 1 base, with 8 bases between. CDR1 is SEHNR, CDR2 FQNEAQ, per germline (reference sequence). The CDR3 consists of 14 residues. CDR3 sequence: CASSLRGAQETQYF. As DNA, the CDR3 is TGTGCCAGCAGCTTACGGGGGGCCCAAGAGACCCAGTACTTC.

This rearrangement joins TRBV11-2 to TRBJ1-5; D gene uncertain. The CDR3 consists of 14 residues. Looked up from germline, CDR1 is SGHAT and CDR2 is FQNNGV. The V end lost 0 bases, the J end lost 6 bases, and 9 bases lay between the germline ends. This CDR3 reads CASSLDLGGQPQHF. The DNA of the CDR3 is TGTGCCAGCAGCTTAGATCTCGGTGGTCAGCCCCAGCATTTT.

A single count supports this clone. The chain joins TRBV6-5 to TRBJ1-4; 7 bases map to TRBD1. Germline CDR1 is MNHEY and CDR2 is SVGAGI. The V and J ends lost 10 bases and 5 bases, in that order; junction bases with no gene match: 4. The CDR3 is 12 residues long. The CDR3 reads CAIQQGNEKLFF. CDR3 DNA: TGTGCCATACAACAGGGGAATGAAAAACTGTTTTTT.

In this sample, this clone turned up once. This chain connects TRBV11-3 to TRBJ2-1; weak D call: TRBD1 (5 bases). This CDR3 comprises 13 residues. V lost 2 bases and J 9 bases, leaving 11 bases between the germline ends. Per the germline V gene, CDR1 is SGHNT and CDR2 is YENEEA. The DNA of the CDR3 is TGTGCCAGCAGCTTATTTGCAGGGCCTGAGCAGTTCTTC. Protein product: CASSLFAGPEQFF.

This CDR3 reads CASSPPQPGPHEQYF. As DNA, the CDR3 is TGTGCCAGCTCACCACCGCAGCCAGGGCCCCACGAGCAGTACTTC. The V gene is TRBV18, the J gene TRBJ2-7; maybe TRBD1 (5 bases). The length of the CDR3 is 15 residues. Trimming took off 0 bases at V and 5 bases at J, with 14 bases between the two ends. Germline V gene sequence: CDR1 KGHSH, CDR2 LQKENI.